This T cell receptor beta chain was profiled in a study of blood T cell repertoires in COVID-19. Study overall: Collection of acute and convalescent COVID-19 samples took place in the United States, Italy and Spain.

V lost 8 bases to trimming and J lost 6 bases, with 10 bases between them. Germline assignment: CDR1 LNHDA and CDR2 SQIVND (reference sequence). The CDR3 runs 12 residues. Clones were sequenced by immunoSEQ multiplex PCR, and TCRdb holds only the in-frame ones, with some missing. The table has approximately 150,000 clones, over 80% seen once. The TCR comes from a man aged 50-60 years who had recovered from COVID-19. The sample was peripheral blood. This chain uses TRBV19 with TRBJ2-2; possibly TRBD1 for D (6 bases). DNA of the CDR3: TGTGCCAGTGGCTCAGGGGCCGGGGAGCTGTTTTTT. Amino acid sequence: CASGSGAGELFF.